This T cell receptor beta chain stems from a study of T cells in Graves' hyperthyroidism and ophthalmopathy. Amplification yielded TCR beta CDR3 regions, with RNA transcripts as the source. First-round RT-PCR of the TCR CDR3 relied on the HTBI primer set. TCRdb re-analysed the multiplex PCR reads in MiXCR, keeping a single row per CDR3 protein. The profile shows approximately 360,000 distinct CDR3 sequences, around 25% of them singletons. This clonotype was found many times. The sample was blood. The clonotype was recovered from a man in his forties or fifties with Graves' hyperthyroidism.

CDR3 region: CASSLAIAGGFNEQFF. The DNA of the CDR3 is TGTGCCAGCAGCTTAGCGATTGCGGGAGGGTTTAATGAGCAGTTCTTC. The chain links TRBV7-2 to TRBJ2-1, with TRBD2 matching 9 bases. This CDR3 comprises 16 residues. CDR1 and CDR2 from the germline V gene are SGHTA and FQGNSA. Losses at the gene ends were 0 bases for V and 7 bases for J; bases not matched to a gene: 7. Drawing the rest from reference TRBV7-2 and TRBJ2-1, the complete variable domain is GAGVSQSPSNKVTEKGKDVELRCDPISGHTALYWYRQSLGQGLEFLIYFQGNSAPDKSGLPSDRFSAERTGGSVSTLTIQRTQQEDSAVYLCASSLAIAGGFNEQFFGPGTRLTVL.